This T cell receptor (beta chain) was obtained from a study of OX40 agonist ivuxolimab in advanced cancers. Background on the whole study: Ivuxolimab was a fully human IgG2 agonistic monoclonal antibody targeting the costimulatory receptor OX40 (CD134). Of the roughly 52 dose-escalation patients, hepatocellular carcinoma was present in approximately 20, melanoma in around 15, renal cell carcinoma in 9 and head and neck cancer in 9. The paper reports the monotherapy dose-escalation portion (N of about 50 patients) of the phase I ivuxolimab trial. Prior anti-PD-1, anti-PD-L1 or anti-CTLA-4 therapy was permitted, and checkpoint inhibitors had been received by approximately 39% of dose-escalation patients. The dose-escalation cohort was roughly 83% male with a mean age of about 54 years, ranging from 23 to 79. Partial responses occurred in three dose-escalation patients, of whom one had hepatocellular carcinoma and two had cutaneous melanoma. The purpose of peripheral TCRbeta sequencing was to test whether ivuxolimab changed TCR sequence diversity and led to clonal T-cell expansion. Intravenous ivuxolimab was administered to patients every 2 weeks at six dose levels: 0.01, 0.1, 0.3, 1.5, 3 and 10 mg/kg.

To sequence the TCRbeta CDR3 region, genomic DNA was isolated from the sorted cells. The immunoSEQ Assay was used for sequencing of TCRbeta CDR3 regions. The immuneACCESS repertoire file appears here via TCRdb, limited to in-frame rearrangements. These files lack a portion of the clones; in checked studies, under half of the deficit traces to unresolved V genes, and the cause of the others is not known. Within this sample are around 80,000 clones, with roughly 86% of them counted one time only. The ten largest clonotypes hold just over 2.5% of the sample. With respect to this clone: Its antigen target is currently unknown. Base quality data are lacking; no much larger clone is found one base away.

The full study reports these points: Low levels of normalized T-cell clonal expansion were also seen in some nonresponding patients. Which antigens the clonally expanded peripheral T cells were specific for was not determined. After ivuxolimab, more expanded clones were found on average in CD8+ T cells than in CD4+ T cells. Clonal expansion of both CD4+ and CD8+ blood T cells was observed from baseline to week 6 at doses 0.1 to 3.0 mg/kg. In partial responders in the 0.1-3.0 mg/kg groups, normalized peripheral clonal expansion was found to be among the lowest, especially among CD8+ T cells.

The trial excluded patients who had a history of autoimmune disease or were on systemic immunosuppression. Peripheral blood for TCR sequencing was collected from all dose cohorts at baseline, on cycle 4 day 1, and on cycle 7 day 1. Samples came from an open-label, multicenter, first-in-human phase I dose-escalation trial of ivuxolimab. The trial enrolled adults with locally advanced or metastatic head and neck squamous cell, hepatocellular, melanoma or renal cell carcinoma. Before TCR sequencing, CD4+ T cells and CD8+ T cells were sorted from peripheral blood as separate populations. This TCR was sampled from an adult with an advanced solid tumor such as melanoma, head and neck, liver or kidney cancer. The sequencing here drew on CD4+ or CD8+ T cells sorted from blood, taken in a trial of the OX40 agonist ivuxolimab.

The nucleotide sequence is TGTGCCAGCAGTACCCCCGGGGGAACCTACAATGAGCAGTTCTTC. Protein translation: CASSTPGGTYNEQFF. In this chain, TRBV28 is recombined with TRBJ2-1, and TRBD2 may be the D gene, going by 6 matching bases. The germline V gene supplies CDR1 MDHEN and CDR2 SYDVKM. From the cysteine through the phenylalanine, the CDR3 covers 15 amino acids. The CDR3 DNA has 45 bases and is translated from base 1. V and J are truncated by 5 bases and 2 bases respectively, leaving an intervening sequence of 13 bases.